These 13 T cell receptor beta chains came from one sample sequenced in a study of blood T cell repertoires in COVID-19. Profiling relied on immunoSEQ multiplex PCR, and the TCRdb table lists in-frame clones only, not all of them. The sample has about 320,000 clones, more than 80% seen once. The sample taken for sequencing was peripheral blood. These receptors came from a man aged 18 to 30 who had recovered from COVID-19.

The chain recombines TRBV2 with TRBJ1-2; D may be TRBD1 (5 bases). With 4 bases removed from V and 8 bases from J, the gap between germline ends came to 14 bases. The CDR3 loop spans 13 amino acids. Germline V gene sequence: CDR1 SNHLY, CDR2 FYNNEI. This CDR3 is CASSVWQGQGYTF. CDR3 coding DNA: TGTGCCAGCAGTGTTTGGCAGGGTCAAGGCTACACCTTC. The entire variable domain, with the rest obtained from reference TRBV2 and TRBJ1-2, is as follows: EPEVTQTPSHQVTQMGQEVILRCVPISNHLYFYWYRQILGQKVEFLVSFYNNEISEKSEIFDDQFSVERPDGSNFTLKIRSTKLEDSAMYFCASSVWQGQGYTFGSGTRLTVV.

The V call is TRBV27, the J call TRBJ2-1, with D possibly being TRBD2 (5 bases). The CDR3 totals 14 residues. The germline V gene encodes CDR1 MNHEY and CDR2 SMNVEV (reference sequence). V dropped 8 bases and J dropped 6 bases, with 17 bases sitting between them. The CDR3 nucleotides read TGTGCCAGCGGTCTAAGTGGGAGCCCCAATGAGCAGTTCTTC. Amino acid sequence: CASGLSGSPNEQFF.

V and J are TRBV7-3 and TRBJ2-1; 8 bases agree with TRBD1. V shed 0 bases, J shed 3 bases, and the junction held 7 bases outside the gene matches. Germline lookup yields CDR1 SGHTA and CDR2 FQGTGA. The CDR3 is 17 amino acids. CDR3 in DNA: TGTGCCAGCAGCTTAACTCCGACAGGGGCTGTCTACAATGAGCAGTTCTTC. Translating it yields CASSLTPTGAVYNEQFF.

The count of this clone is one. V and J are TRBV30 and TRBJ2-7; no firm D call. V dropped 0 bases and J dropped 3 bases, with 3 bases sitting between them. Germline values: CDR1 GTSNPN, CDR2 SVGIG (reference sequence). The CDR3 runs 11 residues. CDR3 DNA: TGTGCCTGGAGTGTACTCTACGAGCAGTACTTC. As protein: CAWSVLYEQYF.

The chain links TRBV6-6 to TRBJ1-2; 8 nucleotides agree with TRBD1. The CDR3 contains 13 residues. Trimming cost V 7 bases and J 4 bases; bases outside gene matches: 5. Germline V gene sequence: CDR1 MNHNY, CDR2 SVGAGI (reference sequence). CDR3 in DNA: TGTGCCAGCACCCAGGACAGGGTCTATGGCTACACCTTC. Its translation is CASTQDRVYGYTF.

The chain links TRBV3-1 (or the pseudogene TRBV3-2) to TRBJ2-7; 11 bases line up with TRBD1. The CDR3 is 22 amino acids. Germline assignment: CDR1 LGHDT and CDR2 YNNKEL (reference sequence). V dropped 2 bases and J dropped 0; count of bases not matched to a gene: 21. This CDR3 reads CASSQNTPHPGQGAINSYEQYF. CDR3 DNA: TGTGCCAGCAGCCAAAACACCCCGCACCCAGGACAGGGGGCCATAAACTCCTACGAGCAGTACTTC.

V usage is TRBV12-3 or TRBV12-4 and J usage is TRBJ1-1; D gene unclear. The V and J ends lost 10 bases and 0 bases respectively, with 6 bases between them. This CDR3 has 11 amino acids. CDR3 DNA: TGTGCCATCCTAATGAACACTGAAGCTTTCTTT. It yields the protein CAILMNTEAFF.

The chain joins TRBV21-1 to TRBJ2-7; the DNA was not compared with TRBD2, the D call given in the table. TRBV21-1 is a pseudogene. The length of the CDR3 is 16 residues. CDR3 region: CASSKVDGGVSYEQYF. The CDR3, as DNA: TGTGCCAGCAGCAAAGTCGACGGGGGGGTCTCCTACGAGCAGTACTTC.

V gene TRBV5-1 combines with J gene TRBJ2-1; 11 bases are a match to TRBD2. Germline V gives CDR1 SGHRS, CDR2 YFSETQ. V was pared by 0 bases and J by 5 bases, with 4 bases of the junction left unmatched. This CDR3 is 16 amino acids long. CDR3 in DNA: TGCGCCAGCAGCTTGGGCGGGACTAGCGGAAACAATGAGCAGTTCTTC. Amino acids: CASSLGGTSGNNEQFF.

This chain connects TRBV19 to TRBJ2-1; D might be TRBD2 (6 bases). The CDR3 extends over 15 amino acids. Between the trimmed V and J ends, which lost 3 bases and 3 bases, there was a span of 12 bases. CDR1 and CDR2 (germline): LNHDA, SQIVND (reference sequence). The CDR3 DNA reads as TGTGCCAGTAGTATCGGGGGAACGATCTACAATGAGCAGTTCTTC. This sequence encodes CASSIGGTIYNEQFF. The variable domain in full, completed from reference TRBV19 and TRBJ2-1, reads DGGITQSPKYLFRKEGQNVTLSCEQNLNHDAMYWYRQDPGQGLRLIYYSQIVNDFQKGDIAEGYSVSREKKESFPLTVTSAQKNPTAFYLCASSIGGTIYNEQFFGPGTRLTVL.

CDR3 in DNA: TGTGCCAGCAGCTTGGTAGCGGGGGGGCCTGTCGGGGAGCTGTTTTTT. Amino acid sequence: CASSLVAGGPVGELFF. The V gene is TRBV5-6, the J gene TRBJ2-2; 11 bases agree with TRBD2. The V gene end was trimmed by 0 bases and the J gene end by 7 bases; junction bases not matched to a gene: 5. From germline, CDR1 is SGHDT and CDR2 YYEEEE. The CDR3 has 16 residues. The complete variable domain, with remaining parts taken from reference TRBV5-6 and TRBJ2-2, reads DAGVTQSPTHLIKTRGQQVTLRCSPKSGHDTVSWYQQALGQGPQFIFQYYEEEERQRGNFPDRFSGHQFPNYSSELNVNALLLGDSALYLCASSLVAGGPVGELFFGEGSRLTVL.

The chain carries TRBV6-5 and TRBJ2-1; 9 bases map to TRBD1. J was trimmed by 0 bases and V by 4 bases; bases with no gene match: 4. Germline CDR1 is MNHEY and CDR2 is SVGAGI. The length of the CDR3 is 16 residues. This CDR3 reads CASSSGTGSSYNEQFF. The CDR3 nucleotides read TGTGCCAGCAGTTCTGGGACAGGGAGCTCCTACAATGAGCAGTTCTTC.

The chain couples TRBV19 to TRBJ1-5; 8 bases fit TRBD1. V trimming: 7 bases; J trimming: 6 bases; junction bases outside the gene matches: 11. CDR1 is LNHDA and CDR2 is SQIVND in the germline V gene (reference sequence). The CDR3 consists of 15 residues. DNA for the CDR3: TGTGCCAGTACAAATCAGGGGGCTAGCGGTCAGCCCCAGCATTTT. This translates into CASTNQGASGQPQHF.